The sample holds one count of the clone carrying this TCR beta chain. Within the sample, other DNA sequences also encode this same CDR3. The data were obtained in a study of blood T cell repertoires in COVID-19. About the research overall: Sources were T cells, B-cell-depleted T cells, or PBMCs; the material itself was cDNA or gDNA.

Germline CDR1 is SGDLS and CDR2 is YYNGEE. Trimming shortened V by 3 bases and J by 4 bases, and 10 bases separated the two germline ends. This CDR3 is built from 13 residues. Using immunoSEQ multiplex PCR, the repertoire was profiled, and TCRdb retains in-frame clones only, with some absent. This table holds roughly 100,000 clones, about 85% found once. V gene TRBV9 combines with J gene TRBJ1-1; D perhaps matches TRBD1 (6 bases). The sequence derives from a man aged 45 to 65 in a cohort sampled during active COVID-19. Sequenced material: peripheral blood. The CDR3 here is CASSAQGGTEAFF. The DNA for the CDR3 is TGTGCCAGCAGCGCCCAAGGGGGCACTGAAGCTTTCTTT.